This is a list of T cell receptor beta chains from one sample in a study of tumor-infiltrating lymphocytes in oesophageal squamous cell carcinoma. TCRdb independently ran MiXCR on the PCR reads; one entry per CDR3 protein. The sample has almost 20,000 distinct CDR3 sequences, around two fifths seen once. The sequenced sample consisted of esophageal tumor tissue. Every receptor here comes from a male donor with esophageal squamous cell carcinoma. CDR3s include the opening cysteine and the closing phenylalanine or tryptophan. Each record gives: V gene, clone size, J gene, D gene, CDR3 protein, CDR3 DNA. D genes are given only for firm matches. Only some rows state a clone size, as once, few, many or a class for expanded clones.

TRBV2	.	TRBJ1-1	.	CASTDTRDTEAFF	TGTGCCAGCACGGACACCCGGGACACTGAAGCTTTCTTT
TRBV19	few	TRBJ1-1	TRBD1	CASLGQRNTEAFF	TGTGCCAGCCTGGGACAGCGGAACACTGAAGCTTTCTTT
TRBV7-2	few	TRBJ2-1	TRBD2	CASSFMTSGINEQFF	TGTGCCAGCAGCTTTATGACTAGCGGGATTAATGAGCAGTTCTTC
TRBV6-4	.	TRBJ2-1	TRBD1	CASSSGTAGNEQFF	TGTGCCAGCAGTTCCGGGACAGCAGGAAATGAGCAGTTCTTC
TRBV7-8	medium-sized	TRBJ2-1	TRBD1	CASSFTGTGEVGYNEQFF	TGTGCCAGCAGCTTTACCGGGACAGGGGAAGTGGGGTACAATGAGCAGTTCTTC
TRBV12-3/TRBV12-4	.	TRBJ2-1	.	CASSQRGSAGFLGDEQFF	TGTGCCAGCAGTCAACGCGGGTCTGCGGGATTCCTCGGGGATGAGCAGTTCTTC
TRBV27	many	TRBJ2-3	.	CASSLGGGAYTKTDTQYF	TGTGCCAGCAGTTTAGGGGGGGGGGCCTACACAAAGACAGATACGCAGTATTTT
TRBV6-6	many	TRBJ2-3	TRBD2	CASSYGLAGNTDTQYF	TGTGCCAGCAGTTACGGGCTAGCGGGGAACACAGATACGCAGTATTTT
TRBV9	.	TRBJ1-3	TRBD1	CASSVTTGGRNTIYF	TGTGCCAGCAGCGTAACGACAGGGGGTAGAAACACCATATATTTT
TRBV7-2	.	TRBJ2-7	.	CASSLDSGLIYEQYF	TGTGCCAGCAGCTTAGACTCAGGGCTTATCTACGAGCAGTACTTC
TRBV24-1	many	TRBJ2-1	.	CATSESQGSSYNEQFF	TGTGCCACCAGTGAGTCCCAGGGAAGCTCCTACAATGAGCAGTTCTTC
TRBV11-3	many	TRBJ2-7	TRBD1	CASSWGPPGQGYEQYF	TGTGCCAGCAGCTGGGGGCCCCCGGGACAGGGTTACGAGCAGTACTTC
TRBV6-1	.	TRBJ2-3	TRBD2	CASSPRTSGTGLFF	TGTGCCAGCAGTCCTCGGACTAGCGGGACGGGTTTGTTCTTC
TRBV5-1	.	TRBJ2-3	.	CASSWKQPSTDTQYF	TGCGCCAGCAGCTGGAAGCAGCCTAGCACAGATACGCAGTATTTT
TRBV28	many	TRBJ2-2	.	CASSFMAENTGELFF	TGTGCCAGCAGTTTCATGGCGGAGAACACCGGGGAGCTGTTTTTT
TRBV6-1	once	TRBJ2-3	TRBD1	CASRRRDRGTDTQYF	TGTGCCAGCAGACGCCGGGACAGGGGCACAGATACGCAGTATTTT
TRBV7-3	.	TRBJ2-5	TRBD2	CASSPSGDTYNEQYF	TGTGCCAGCAGCCCCAGCGGGGATACCTACAATGAGCAGTACTTC
TRBV15	.	TRBJ2-1	.	CATSRGNSADNEQFF	TGTGCCACCAGCAGAGGAAACAGCGCAGACAATGAGCAGTTCTTC
TRBV7-9	.	TRBJ2-1	.	CAGETVGRSSYNEQFF	TGTGCCGGAGAGACTGTAGGGCGAAGCTCCTACAATGAGCAGTTCTTC
TRBV10-3	many	TRBJ2-5	.	CAISEVQGPEQYF	TGTGCCATCAGTGAGGTCCAGGGTCCTGAGCAGTACTTC
TRBV7-8	medium-sized	TRBJ2-7	TRBD1	CASSARQGIDEQYF	TGTGCCAGCAGCGCAAGACAGGGGATCGACGAGCAGTACTTC
TRBV5-6	.	TRBJ2-3	.	CASSLVPDTQYF	TGTGCCAGCAGTTTAGTACCAGATACGCAGTATTTT
TRBV7-2	medium-sized	TRBJ2-5	TRBD2	CASSLASGRLQETQYF	TGTGCCAGCAGCTTAGCGAGCGGGAGATTGCAAGAGACCCAGTACTTC
TRBV10-3	.	TRBJ2-3	TRBD2	CAIRGTSGIPDTQYF	TGTGCCATCAGGGGGACTAGCGGGATTCCAGATACGCAGTATTTT
TRBV7-8	medium-sized	TRBJ1-1	.	CASSLAWGNTEAFF	TGTGCCAGCAGCTTAGCGTGGGGAAACACTGAAGCTTTCTTT
TRBV19	.	TRBJ1-1	.	CASSILAGMNTEAFF	TGTGCCAGTAGTATTTTAGCAGGGATGAACACTGAAGCTTTCTTT
TRBV5-4	many	TRBJ1-2	.	CASSRTPQGRYGYTF	TGTGCCAGCAGCCGAACCCCACAGGGTAGGTATGGCTACACCTTC
TRBV7-7	few	TRBJ2-5	TRBD2	CASSLYGLADQETQYF	TGTGCTAGCAGCTTATATGGTCTAGCGGATCAAGAGACCCAGTACTTC
TRBV3-1	.	TRBJ2-1	.	CASSHTGRGQFF	TGTGCCAGCAGCCATACAGGGCGAGGGCAGTTCTTC
TRBV12-3/TRBV12-4	.	TRBJ2-6	.	CASSLWGTGANVLTF	TGTGCCAGCAGTTTGTGGGGGACTGGGGCCAACGTCCTGACTTTC
TRBV6-1	.	TRBJ2-7	.	CASRGGLDDSEQYF	TGTGCCAGCAGGGGCGGGCTAGATGATAGCGAGCAGTACTTC
TRBV19	many	TRBJ2-7	TRBD1	CASSIWDRGSEQYF	TGTGCCAGTAGTATCTGGGACAGGGGGTCCGAGCAGTACTTC
TRBV12-3/TRBV12-4	many	TRBJ2-1	.	CASSFVGSYNEQFF	TGTGCCAGCAGTTTCGTCGGTTCCTACAATGAGCAGTTCTTC
TRBV18	many	TRBJ2-1	TRBD2	CASSPMSAGGGINEQFF	TGTGCCAGCTCACCAATGTCGGCGGGGGGGGGGATCAATGAGCAGTTCTTC
TRBV10-3	.	TRBJ2-1	TRBD2	CAIRPTSEGHNEQFF	TGTGCCATCAGACCAACTAGCGAGGGTCACAATGAGCAGTTCTTC
TRBV24-1	.	TRBJ2-7	.	CATSEHGEQYF	TGTGCCACCAGTGAGCACGGCGAGCAGTACTTC
TRBV7-2	once	TRBJ1-5	.	CASSLRALNPPSSNQPQHF	TGTGCCAGCAGCTTACGCGCCCTGAATCCCCCAAGTAGCAATCAGCCCCAGCATTTT
TRBV28	.	TRBJ2-5	.	CASSPRGVVGGPMREETQYF	TGTGCCAGCAGCCCCAGGGGGGTAGTGGGAGGGCCGATGAGGGAGGAAACCCAGTACTTC
TRBV6-1	many	TRBJ1-5	.	CASSPQIYSNQPQHF	TGTGCCAGCAGTCCACAGATTTATAGCAATCAGCCCCAGCATTTT
TRBV19	many	TRBJ2-2	TRBD2	CASSIYRGGTGELFF	TGTGCCAGTAGTATCTATCGGGGGGGCACCGGGGAGCTGTTTTTT
TRBV10-3	many	TRBJ1-1	.	CASHPGTPNTEAFF	TGTGCCTCCCACCCCGGGACACCTAACACTGAAGCTTTCTTT
TRBV6-1	many	TRBJ2-6	TRBD2	CASSSGTSGPSGANVLTF	TGTGCCAGCAGTTCAGGGACTAGCGGACCCTCTGGGGCCAACGTCCTGACTTTC
TRBV7-9	.	TRBJ2-7	TRBD2	CASSEVSGRAVEQYF	TGTGCCAGCAGCGAAGTTAGCGGGAGGGCCGTCGAGCAGTACTTC
TRBV6-1	many	TRBJ1-1	.	CASSEREGANTEAFF	TGTGCCAGCAGTGAGAGAGAGGGAGCGAACACTGAAGCTTTCTTT
TRBV2	.	TRBJ2-1	TRBD2	CASSLAGYNEQFF	TGTGCCAGCAGTTTAGCGGGGTACAATGAGCAGTTCTTC
TRBV12-5	few	TRBJ2-6	.	CANRQLLRAVLRF	.
TRBV6-5	.	TRBJ2-5	.	CASSYWGARETQYF	TGTGCCAGCAGTTACTGGGGGGCGCGGGAGACCCAGTACTTC